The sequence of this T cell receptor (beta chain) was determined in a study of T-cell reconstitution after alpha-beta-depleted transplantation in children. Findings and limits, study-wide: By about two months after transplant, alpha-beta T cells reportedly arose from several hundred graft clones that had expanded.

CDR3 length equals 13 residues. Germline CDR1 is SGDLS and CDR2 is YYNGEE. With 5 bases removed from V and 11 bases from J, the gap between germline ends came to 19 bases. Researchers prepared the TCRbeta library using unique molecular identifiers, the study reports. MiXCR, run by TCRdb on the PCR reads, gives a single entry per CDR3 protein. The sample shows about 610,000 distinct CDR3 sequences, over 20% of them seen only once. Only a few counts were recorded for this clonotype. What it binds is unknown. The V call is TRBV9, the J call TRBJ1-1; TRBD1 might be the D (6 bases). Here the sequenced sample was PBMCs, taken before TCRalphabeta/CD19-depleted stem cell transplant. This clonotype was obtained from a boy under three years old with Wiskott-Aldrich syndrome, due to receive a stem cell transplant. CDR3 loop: CASSPLQGMKAFF. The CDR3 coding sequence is TGTGCCAGCAGTCCACTCCAGGGGATGAAGGCTTTCTTT.